A single sample is the source of the 9 T cell receptor beta chains below, sequenced in a study of T-cell memory formation after mild COVID-19 (TCRdb year 2021). Libraries were prepared through 5' RACE. These reads were obtained on an Illumina NovaSeq 6000. Through fastp at Q25 and MiXCR, TCRdb rebuilt clones from the public reads, retaining in-frame beta chains. Each CDR3 protein appears once, grouped with its most common genes and DNA. The sample profile shows about 470,000 distinct CDR3 sequences; approximately 25% of them were found once. The ten largest make up approximately 12% of the sample. Sequencing was done on a sample of PBMCs or a T cell subset sorted from them (not recorded which). Source of these receptors: an adult woman who had mild COVID-19 (a few samples of this study predate the infection). The sample titles of this study are shuffled in the database, so cell type and time point are left out; the donor was told from shared clones.

This clonotype was counted only a few times. The chain combines TRBV20-1 with TRBJ2-1; a possible D gene is TRBD1 (6 bases). Trimming pared 6 bases from V and 4 bases from J, leaving 7 bases between. Germline CDR1 reads DFQATT; CDR2 reads SNEGSKA (reference sequence). The CDR3 runs 11 residues. This CDR3 is CSADRYNEQFF. In nucleotides, the CDR3 is TGCAGTGCAGACAGGTACAATGAGCAGTTCTTC.

This clonotype turned up a few times. This chain joins TRBV10-3 and TRBJ2-5; TRBD1 aligns across 8 bases. This CDR3 comprises 13 residues. The trim removed 10 bases at V and 4 bases at J, leaving 8 bases unmatched. Germline V CDR1 and CDR2: ENHRY, SYGVKD. This CDR3 reads CATGQGEGETQYF. The CDR3 coding sequence is TGTGCCACCGGACAGGGTGAGGGAGAGACCCAGTACTTC.

This clonotype was seen more than once but under ten times. The chain employs TRBV20-1 and TRBJ2-7; perhaps D is TRBD1 or TRBD2 (6 bases each). Germline V gene data show CDR1 as DFQATT and CDR2 as SNEGSKA (reference sequence). CDR3 size: 12 residues. The CDR3 protein is CSGRGSRGEQYF. The CDR3 coding sequence is TGCAGCGGGCGGGGAAGCAGGGGCGAGCAGTACTTC.

This chain links TRBV20-1 with TRBJ2-7, with D possibly matching TRBD1 (6 bases). There are 13 residues in the CDR3. The V gene lost 6 bases and the J gene lost 0 bases, with 12 bases spanning the gap. From germline, CDR1 is DFQATT and CDR2 SNEGSKA (reference sequence). CDR3 DNA: TGCAGTGCCCGCGACAGGCACTCCTACGAGCAGTACTTC. The encoded protein is CSARDRHSYEQYF.

This clonotype has ten or more counts. The chain employs TRBV15 and TRBJ2-7; D is unclear. With 0 bases removed from V and 4 bases from J, the gap between germline ends came to 7 bases. The V gene's germline CDR1 is LNHNV and CDR2 YYDKDF (reference sequence). This CDR3 contains 13 residues. The CDR3 DNA reads as TGTGCCACCAGCAGAGATACCCAATACGAGCAGTACTTC. Its protein product is CATSRDTQYEQYF. Filled out from reference TRBV15 and TRBJ2-7, the complete variable domain reads DAMVIQNPRYQVTQFGKPVTLSCSQTLNHNVMYWYQQKSSQAPKLLFHYYDKDFNNEADTPDNFQSRRPNTSFCFLDIRSPGLGDTAMYLCATSRDTQYEQYFGPGTRLTVT.

This clonotype was detected many times. This sequence joins TRBV5-5 and TRBJ2-7; 11 bases agree with TRBD2. The CDR3 has 14 residues. Trimming took 6 bases from V and 2 from J; bases not matched to a gene: 4. Germline CDR1 is SGHKS and CDR2 is YYEKEE (reference sequence). CDR3 sequence reads: CASMRLAGTYEQYF. The CDR3 DNA follows: TGTGCCAGCATGCGACTAGCGGGAACCTACGAGCAGTACTTC.

In this sample, this clonotype turned up a few times. The rearrangement joins TRBV27 to TRBJ1-5; unclear D gene. The CDR3 runs to 17 residues. V lost 4 bases, J lost 4 bases, and 20 bases lay in between. The V gene's germline CDR1 is MNHEY and CDR2 SMNVEV (reference sequence). The CDR3 DNA is TGTGCCAGCAGTTCCCTCTCGGCAGGATCTATGAATCAGCCCCAGCATTTT. The encoded protein is CASSSLSAGSMNQPQHF.

A few counts support this clonotype. The V gene is TRBV5-1, the J gene TRBJ2-2; 7 nucleotides match TRBD1. CDR3 length: 17 amino acids. Losses at the gene ends were 4 bases for V and 3 bases for J; bases not matched to a gene: 12. Per the germline V gene, CDR1 is SGHRS and CDR2 is YFSETQ. DNA of the CDR3: TGCGCCAGCAGCCGAGGCGACAGGGAAGGGTACACCGGGGAGCTGTTTTTT. Translation gives CASSRGDREGYTGELFF.

CDR3 sequence reads: CSVEGGTAFTDTQYF. The DNA for the CDR3 is TGCAGCGTTGAAGGGGGGACAGCCTTCACAGATACGCAGTATTTT. The chain combines TRBV29-1 with TRBJ2-3; the match to TRBD1 covers 7 bases. With V trimmed by 1 base and J by 2 bases, 6 bases remained unmatched. The germline CDR1 and CDR2 sequences are SQVTM and ANQGSEA. CDR3 length: 15 residues.